One sample yielded the 12 T cell receptor beta chains listed below, sequenced in a study of blood T cells in healthy people across ages. Primed by a sample-barcoded 5' primer and a J-beta primer mix, a second PCR proceeded for about 7 to 11 cycles. Each CDR3 protein gets one entry after TCRdb re-called the 5' RACE reads with MiXCR. This table has about 930,000 distinct CDR3 sequences, 29% appearing once. These data are also associated with another study on T cells of mothers and their children.

The sequencing sample was made of blood. These receptor sequences come from a woman aged 40 to 50 in good health.

About this clonotype itself: Possible read error: a much larger clone is one base away. This chain links TRBV12-3 or TRBV12-4 with TRBJ2-1; 14 nucleotides align to TRBD2. The CDR3 length is 15 residues. CDR3 DNA: TGTGCCAACAGTCGAGACGGACTAGCGGGGGGCGAGCAGTTCTTC. It is translated as CANSRDGLAGGEQFF.

This clonotype was observed a few times. V usage is TRBV5-5 and J usage is TRBJ2-7; maybe TRBD1 (7 bases). The CDR3 covers 16 residues. The ends were cut back, 4 bases at V and 3 bases at J, with 20 bases in the middle. CDR1 is SGHKS and CDR2 is YYEKEE in the germline V gene (reference sequence). CDR3 nucleotide sequence: TGTGCCAGCAGCCAGGGGGGAAAAGTATTAGGCTACGAGCAGTACTTC. Translating it yields CASSQGGKVLGYEQYF.

This clonotype was counted between two and nine times. V usage is TRBV20-1 and J usage is TRBJ1-2; 9 positions match TRBD1. In germline, CDR1 is DFQATT, CDR2 SNEGSKA (reference sequence). CDR3 length equals 16 residues. V was clipped by 3 bases and J by 2 bases; unmatched bases: 10. CDR3 loop: CSARGGPGQGNYGYTF. CDR3 sequence (DNA): TGCAGTGCTAGGGGGGGGCCGGGACAGGGCAACTATGGCTACACCTTC.

Points on this clonotype: Given a much more abundant clone one base away, this may be a read error. The rearrangement links TRBV5-1 to TRBJ1-2, with D unclear. Germline V gives CDR1 SGHRS, CDR2 YFSETQ. The CDR3 runs 15 residues. The CDR3 nucleotides are TGCGCCAGCGGCTTGGCCAAGGGTTCTAACTATGGCTACACCTTC. Translation gives CASGLAKGSNYGYTF.

J is TRBJ2-7 and V is TRBV6-1; 10 bases map to TRBD2. Trimming cost V 4 bases and J 5 bases; bases outside gene matches: 20. The CDR3 runs 19 residues. The V gene's germline CDR1 is MNHNS and CDR2 SASEGT. In nucleotides, the CDR3 is TGTGCCAGCAGTGCCCCGGGACTAGCGATGACTTCCGCCGGGGACGAGCAGTACTTC. Translated: CASSAPGLAMTSAGDEQYF.

In this sample, this clonotype turned up many times. This chain uses TRBV12-3 or TRBV12-4 with TRBJ2-7; 8 bases line up with TRBD1. Trimming cost V 4 bases and J 7 bases; bases outside gene matches: 12. The CDR3 runs to 15 residues. This CDR3 reads CASSSVDRAPLEQYF. In DNA, the CDR3 is TGTGCCAGCAGTTCAGTGGACAGGGCCCCTCTGGAGCAGTACTTC.

This clonotype was found many times. The genes are TRBV5-1 and TRBJ2-7, with 7 positions matching TRBD1. The V segment lost 4 bases and the J segment 2 bases; nucleotides outside the gene matches: 6. Germline assignment: CDR1 SGHRS and CDR2 YFSETQ. CDR3 length: 14 residues. This CDR3 is CASSAQTGPYEQYF. CDR3 bases: TGCGCCAGCAGCGCCCAGACAGGGCCCTACGAGCAGTACTTC.

The sample holds many counts of this clonotype. This rearrangement joins TRBV20-1 to TRBJ2-1, with a weak D call TRBD2 (5 bases). Germline CDR1 DFQATT, CDR2 SNEGSKA (reference sequence). Trimming took 6 bases from V and 4 from J, leaving 22 bases between them. The CDR3 runs to 16 residues. The CDR3 here is CSASNLGLPRYNEQFF. CDR3 DNA sequence: TGCAGTGCAAGCAACCTCGGACTCCCCCGTTACAATGAGCAGTTCTTC.

V usage is TRBV7-2 and J usage is TRBJ2-5; 7 bases fit TRBD2. The germline V gene encodes CDR1 SGHTA and CDR2 FQGNSA. The V and J ends lost 2 bases and 2 bases, in that order; junction bases with no gene match: 5. The CDR3 runs 15 residues. The CDR3 sequence: CASSLRGVNQETQYF. CDR3 bases: TGTGCCAGCAGCTTACGGGGGGTAAATCAAGAGACCCAGTACTTC. Filled out from reference TRBV7-2 and TRBJ2-5, the complete variable domain reads GAGVSQSPSNKVTEKGKDVELRCDPISGHTALYWYRQSLGQGLEFLIYFQGNSAPDKSGLPSDRFSAERTGGSVSTLTIQRTQQEDSAVYLCASSLRGVNQETQYFGPGTRLLVL.

This clonotype was observed a handful of times. V usage is TRBV14 and J usage is TRBJ1-2, with D maybe TRBD1 (6 bases). CDR3 size: 16 residues. CDR1 and CDR2 from the germline V gene are SGHDN and FVKESK. Trimming left V 1 base short and J 8 bases short, with 20 bases between. CDR3 DNA: TGTGCCAGCAGCCAAGGAGGGGGATTCGGCCCCAACGGCTACACCTTC. It yields the protein CASSQGGGFGPNGYTF.

The V gene is TRBV7-9, the J gene TRBJ2-1; D may be TRBD2 (7 bases). The ends were cut back, 5 bases at V and 5 bases at J, with 16 bases in the middle. Germline V CDR1 and CDR2: SEHNR, FQNEAQ (reference sequence). The CDR3 spans 15 residues. CDR3 sequence reads: CASSRGRGRHNEQFF. The CDR3, as DNA: TGTGCCAGCAGCCGGGGGCGGGGGAGACACAATGAGCAGTTCTTC.

CDR3 bases: TGTGCCATCAGTGGGACGGGGATCTTTCCTGAAGCTTTCTTT. This gives the protein CAISGTGIFPEAFF. The gene calls are TRBV10-3 and TRBJ1-1; no definite D call. CDR1 is ENHRY and CDR2 is SYGVKD in the germline V gene. Trimming shortened V by 4 bases and J by 6 bases, and 15 bases separated the two germline ends. This CDR3 region has 14 residues.